This entry concerns a single T cell receptor beta chain. Its antigen target is currently unknown. It has no much larger one-base neighbor in the sample; base qualities were not kept. In the prospective study, participants were 18 to 89 years old, resided in about two dozen geographic areas of the United States, and were enrolled through a virtual design. To assign participants to cohorts, the prospective study relied on clinical history that participants themselves reported in a screening survey and a study questionnaire. ImmuneRACE Cohort 3 recovered participants were defined by two consecutive negative NP/OP PCR tests, healthcare professional clearance, or symptom resolution. In the prospective study, mobile phlebotomists collected whole blood, serum and a nasopharyngeal or oropharyngeal swab from each participant. Over an approximately 2-month period, participants in the prospective study had the option of providing additional blood draws and questionnaires. Prospective study blood samples were shipped either frozen or at room temperature before DNA extraction.

The immunoSEQ Assay, a bias-controlled multiplex PCR, was used to amplify TCRbeta CDR3 regions from genomic DNA. Per the original workflow: The number of nucleated cells in each sample was estimated by amplification of reference gene primers within the assay. Sequence reads were collapsed and filtered to measure the absolute abundance of every unique TCRbeta CDR3 rearrangement. For each sample, productive Simpson clonality was calculated by taking the square root of Simpson's diversity index across productive rearrangements. In its TCRdb copy, this immuneACCESS table keeps in-frame sequences only and misses some clones. Where compared with another copy, unresolved V genes explain less than half of these, and the others have no known cause. V, J and clone size are those of that table, while D and trimming were read from the DNA. In all, the sample holds about 220,000 clones, and 82% of those were seen once. The top ten hold 3% to 4% of the sample.

The data derive from a study of blood T cell repertoires in COVID-19 (dated by TCRdb to 2020 to 2021). About the investigation overall: Samples from collaborators originated in the United States, Italy and Spain and spanned both the acute and convalescent phases of COVID-19. Samples were obtained from the ongoing ImmuneRACE study (first 160 participants) and from over 1,000 subjects provided by 6 global collaborators. Subjects who had been exposed to COVID-19, were actively infected with it, or had recovered from it provided the deeply sampled blood TCRbeta repertoires that made up the dataset. Where available, HLA class I and class II types were taken from metadata supplied by the sample provider and were not determined by assay-based typing. A de-identified subject ID, COVID-19 status, age in years and sex were almost always included in the sample metadata. The material from the prospective study consisted of cDNA or gDNA derived from T cells, B-cell-depleted T cells, or PBMCs. A freely available public database, intended as a resource for researchers studying the immune response to SARS-CoV-2, is where the repertoires were released. Overall study results and their limits: Clinical and demographic metadata were provided uncurated, with the amount varying by source and participant.

From the germline V gene, CDR1 is SGHRS and CDR2 is YFSETQ. Counted from cysteine to phenylalanine, this CDR3 has 17 amino acids. CDR3 DNA only is kept here, 51 bases in frame from base 1. V loses 4 bases at its end and J loses 0 bases; junction bases beyond the gene matches: 7. The sequence was obtained from a woman in her sixties or seventies who had recovered from COVID-19. The V gene is TRBV5-1 and the J gene is TRBJ1-3; 10 bases in between match TRBD1. Sequencing used PBMCs or T cells enriched from blood (not recorded which). At the DNA level, the sequence is TGCGCCAGCAGCCCCTACCGGACAGGGGGCTCTGGAAACACCATATATTTT. Its translation is CASSPYRTGGSGNTIYF.